These 20 T cell receptor beta chains came from one sample sequenced in a study of Ad26.COV2.S vaccination and SARS-CoV-2 variants. This table comes from immunoSEQ multiplex PCR, and its TCRdb copy is limited to in-frame clones, with some not included. The sample carries around 250,000 clones, around 88% recorded once. Stated treatment: roughly 18 received Ad26.COV2.S at low or high dose, single or two shots; roughly five received placebo; per-sample allocation not given. The investigators took samples on day 63 after the first vaccine or placebo injection. The sample here was peripheral blood, taken in a trial of Ad26.COV2.S vaccine versus placebo. These receptors came from a person aged 18-60 years who received the Ad26.COV2.S COVID-19 vaccine or a placebo.

The chain joins TRBV2 to TRBJ1-2; D remains ambiguous. The length of the CDR3 is 10 residues. Germline lookup yields CDR1 SNHLY and CDR2 FYNNEI. V lost 10 bases and J 4 bases, leaving 7 bases between the germline ends. The CDR3 spells CATVIYGYTF. In DNA form, the CDR3 reads TGTGCCACCGTAATCTATGGCTACACCTTC. The entire variable domain, with the rest obtained from reference TRBV2 and TRBJ1-2, is as follows: EPEVTQTPSHQVTQMGQEVILRCVPISNHLYFYWYRQILGQKVEFLVSFYNNEISEKSEIFDDQFSVERPDGSNFTLKIRSTKLEDSAMYFCATVIYGYTFGSGTRLTVV.

The chain links TRBV3-1 (or the pseudogene TRBV3-2) to TRBJ2-6; D is uncertain. Trimming stripped 1 base from V and 8 bases from J, with 0 bases between. Germline V gives CDR1 LGHDT, CDR2 YNNKEL (reference sequence). The CDR3 is 11 amino acids. The CDR3 reads CASSQANVLTF. CDR3 coding DNA: TGTGCCAGCAGCCAAGCCAACGTCCTGACTTTC.

The CDR3 DNA reads TGTGCCAGCAGTGAAAGAGCAGTGAACTATGGCTACACCTTC. As protein: CASSERAVNYGYTF. The J gene is TRBJ1-2, the V gene TRBV25-1; D is uncertain. CDR1 is MGHDK, CDR2 SYGVNS, per germline. The CDR3 has 14 amino acids. Trimming cost V 2 bases and J 2 bases, with 9 bases left between them.

J is TRBJ1-4 and V is TRBV7-2; D gene uncertain. CDR3 size: 12 residues. V shed 7 bases and J shed 7 bases, with 10 bases lying between them. The V gene's germline CDR1 is SGHTA and CDR2 FQGNSA. The CDR3 coding sequence is TGTGCCAGCACCGCAGTGGGTGAAAAACTGTTTTTT. This encodes CASTAVGEKLFF.

This chain joins TRBV7-2 and TRBJ1-1; D uncertain. This CDR3 is built from 13 residues. Germline V lookup: CDR1 SGHTA, CDR2 FQGNSA. Trimming stripped 1 base from V and 1 base from J, with 4 bases between. CDR3 residues: CASSLGANTEAFF. As DNA, the CDR3 is TGTGCCAGCAGCTTAGGGGCGAACACTGAAGCTTTCTTT.

V and J are TRBV12-5 and TRBJ2-5; D uncertain. CDR3 length: 13 amino acids. V lost 4 bases and J 2 bases, leaving 8 bases between the germline ends. Germline assignment: CDR1 LGHNT and CDR2 FRNRAP. The CDR3 nucleotides read TGTGCTAGTGGTTACCTCGGACAAGAGACCCAGTACTTC. This encodes CASGYLGQETQYF.

The rearrangement links TRBV25-1 to TRBJ1-1, with a possible D match to TRBD1 (6 bases). The V gene lost 4 bases and the J gene lost 5 bases, with 14 bases spanning the gap. The CDR3 loop spans 14 amino acids. Germline CDR1 is MGHDK and CDR2 is SYGVNS. CDR3 residues: CASSAQGRGTEAFF. CDR3 sequence (DNA): TGTGCCAGCAGTGCTCAGGGGAGAGGAACTGAAGCTTTCTTT.

The genes are TRBV4-1 and TRBJ2-1; perhaps TRBD1 as D (5 bases). This CDR3 spans 13 amino acids. Trimming stripped 2 bases from V and 6 bases from J, with 8 bases between. CDR1 is MGHRA and CDR2 is YSYEKL in the germline V gene. The chain's CDR3 is CASSQQGGNEQFF. The DNA of the CDR3 is TGCGCCAGCAGCCAACAGGGTGGCAATGAGCAGTTCTTC.

This rearrangement joins TRBV5-6 to TRBJ2-1; a weak D match, TRBD2 (5 bases). Germline CDR1 SGHDT, CDR2 YYEEEE. V lost 4 bases and J 4 bases, leaving 12 bases between the germline ends. This CDR3 has 14 residues. CDR3 protein: CASSGAGPYNEQFF. The CDR3 nucleotides are TGTGCCAGCAGCGGTGCGGGCCCGTACAATGAGCAGTTCTTC.

The rearrangement uses TRBV14 and TRBJ1-3; D possibly corresponds to TRBD1 (5 bases). Trimming took off 10 bases at V and 3 bases at J, with 10 bases between the two ends. Germline CDR1 is SGHDN and CDR2 is FVKESK. There are 12 residues in the CDR3. The CDR3 DNA reads TGTGCCACCAGGGCGAGTGGAAACACCATATATTTT. This translates into CATRASGNTIYF.

This clone was recorded at least ten times. This sequence joins TRBV18 and TRBJ1-1; the D is unclear. Trimming removed 3 bases from V and 4 bases from J, with 9 bases in between. In germline, CDR1 is KGHSH, CDR2 LQKENI. This CDR3 is built from 13 residues. CDR3 protein: CASSPPWGTEAFF. The CDR3 region has the DNA TGTGCCAGCTCACCTCCCTGGGGCACTGAAGCTTTCTTT.

This clone was recorded only once. The CDR3 loop is CASSRQGRGDTEAFF. CDR3 nucleotides: TGTGCCAGCAGTCGACAGGGACGGGGTGACACTGAAGCTTTCTTT. V usage is TRBV6-6 and J usage is TRBJ1-1, with TRBD1 matching 7 bases. This CDR3 is 15 amino acids long. V dropped 5 bases and J dropped 3; count of bases not matched to a gene: 9. Germline V gives CDR1 MNHNY, CDR2 SVGAGI (reference sequence).

V is TRBV5-4 and J is TRBJ1-1, with a weak D call TRBD1 (6 bases). The CDR3 length is 16 residues. Germline CDR1 and CDR2: SGHNT and YYREEE (reference sequence). V lost 0 bases and J 5 bases, leaving 17 bases between the germline ends. CDR3 region: CASSLGGRGGLTEAFF. CDR3 coding DNA: TGTGCCAGCAGCTTGGGGGGCAGAGGGGGGTTGACTGAAGCTTTCTTT. The entire variable domain, with the rest obtained from reference TRBV5-4 and TRBJ1-1, is as follows: ETGVTQSPTHLIKTRGQQVTLRCSSQSGHNTVSWYQQALGQGPQFIFQYYREEENGRGNFPPRFSGLQFPNYSSELNVNALELDDSALYLCASSLGGRGGLTEAFFGQGTRLTVV.

V gene TRBV19 combines with J gene TRBJ1-1, with no clear D. Germline CDR1 LNHDA, CDR2 SQIVND (reference sequence). V gave up 5 bases and J gave up 4 bases, with 8 bases separating them. The CDR3 is 12 residues long. In DNA, the CDR3 is TGTGCCAGTAGTTGGGCGTTCACTGAAGCTTTCTTT. Translation: CASSWAFTEAFF. Supplemented by reference TRBV19 and TRBJ1-1, the full variable domain reads DGGITQSPKYLFRKEGQNVTLSCEQNLNHDAMYWYRQDPGQGLRLIYYSQIVNDFQKGDIAEGYSVSREKKESFPLTVTSAQKNPTAFYLCASSWAFTEAFFGQGTRLTVV.

This rearrangement joins TRBV5-3 to TRBJ2-7; 12 positions match TRBD1. TRBV5-3 is treated as an ORF (open reading frame) with a function not yet certain. The CDR3 runs to 19 residues. V was clipped by 4 bases and J by 3 bases; unmatched bases: 17. The DNA of the CDR3 is TGTGCCAGAAGCGCGGCGGGACAGGGGGCGCAAAGCTGGGACTACGAGCAGTACGTC. Protein product: CARSAAGQGAQSWDYEQYV.

J is TRBJ1-1 and V is TRBV19, with D perhaps matching TRBD1 (5 bases). This CDR3 is 13 amino acids long. The germline V gene encodes CDR1 LNHDA and CDR2 SQIVND (reference sequence). The ends were cut back, 6 bases at V and 6 bases at J, with 14 bases in the middle. As DNA, the CDR3 is TGTGCCAGTAGCTCAGGGAGTAAAGCTGAAGCTTTCTTT. It yields the protein CASSSGSKAEAFF.

J is TRBJ2-3 and V is TRBV11-2, with D tentatively TRBD1 or TRBD2 (6 bases each). This CDR3 spans 15 amino acids. The germline gives CDR1 SGHAT, CDR2 FQNNGV. Trimming left V 1 base short and J 5 bases short, with 13 bases between. The CDR3 region is CASSLALRGVDTQYF. The CDR3 DNA is TGTGCCAGCAGCTTAGCGCTTAGGGGGGTAGATACGCAGTATTTT. The full variable domain, rest sourced from reference TRBV11-2 and TRBJ2-3, is EAGVAQSPRYKIIEKRQSVAFWCNPISGHATLYWYQQILGQGPKLLIQFQNNGVVDDSQLPKDRFSAERLKGVDSTLKIQPAKLEDSAVYLCASSLALRGVDTQYFGPGTRLTVL.

This rearrangement joins TRBV18 to TRBJ2-5; TRBD2 agrees at 8 bases. With V trimmed by 6 bases and J by 5 bases, 5 bases remained unmatched. CDR1 and CDR2 from the germline V gene are KGHSH and LQKENI. The CDR3 is made up of 13 amino acids. CDR3 region: CASSSGGPETQYF. DNA for the CDR3: TGTGCCAGCTCTTCGGGGGGGCCGGAGACCCAGTACTTC. The full variable domain, its missing parts supplied by reference TRBV18 and TRBJ2-5, is NAGVMQNPRHLVRRRGQEARLRCSPMKGHSHVYWYRQLPEEGLKFMVYLQKENIIDESGMPKERFSAEFPKEGPSILRIQQVVRGDSAAYFCASSSGGPETQYFGPGTRLLVL.

V is TRBV6-5 and J is TRBJ2-6; TRBD1 is a possible D gene (5 bases). Trimming shortened V by 5 bases and J by 1 base, and 9 bases separated the two germline ends. Germline CDR1 and CDR2: MNHEY and SVGAGI. CDR3 size: 15 residues. Written as DNA, the CDR3 is TGTGCCAGCAGTCGACAGCCTTCTGGGGCCAACGTCCTGACTTTC. It yields the protein CASSRQPSGANVLTF.

This chain links TRBV6-5 with TRBJ1-5; D not resolved. CDR1 is MNHEY and CDR2 is SVGAGI in the germline V gene. The CDR3 extends over 15 amino acids. The ends were cut back, 0 bases at V and 0 bases at J, with 6 bases in the middle. As DNA, the CDR3 is TGTGCCAGCAGTTACTCTGGCAGTAGCAATCAGCCCCAGCATTTT. Its protein is CASSYSGSSNQPQHF.